The next 27 T cell receptor beta chains were all read from a single sample in a study of T cells after yellow fever vaccination. TCRdb used MiXCR to reprocess the 5' RACE reads, holding one entry per CDR3 protein. Altogether hundreds of thousands of distinct CDR3 sequences are present, 9% to 15% being singletons, with the ten largest covering about 15%. Here the sequenced sample was PBMCs, taken on the day of the yellow fever booster vaccination. The receptors derive from a man in his thirties or forties who received the YFV17D yellow fever vaccine.

The chain is built from TRBV29-1 and TRBJ2-5, with 10 bases matching TRBD1. The CDR3 consists of 13 residues. CDR1 and CDR2 from the germline V gene are SQVTM and ANQGSEA. Trimming at V came to 8 bases and at J to 5 bases, leaving 8 bases not matched to a gene. This chain's CDR3 is CSIKTGGEETQYF. Here the CDR3 DNA reads TGCAGCATCAAGACAGGGGGCGAGGAGACCCAGTACTTC.

The rearrangement joins TRBV4-3 to TRBJ2-1, with D tentatively TRBD2 (6 bases). CDR1 LGHNA and CDR2 YSLEER come from the germline V gene. This CDR3 region has 13 residues. Trimming removed 0 bases from V and 15 bases from J, with 15 bases in between. In DNA form, the CDR3 reads TGCGCCAGCAGCCAAGATCGCGGCGGGGTTGCGTTCTTC. It yields the protein CASSQDRGGVAFF.

The chain is built from TRBV20-1 and TRBJ2-7, with a tentative D call TRBD2 (5 bases). Germline V gene sequence: CDR1 DFQATT, CDR2 SNEGSKA (reference sequence). The CDR3 is 14 residues long. V was cut by 1 base and J by 2 bases, with 12 bases left in between. The CDR3 nucleotides are TGCAGTGCTAGAGTAGAACTAGTTCCCTACGAGCAGTACTTC. This codes for CSARVELVPYEQYF.

The gene calls are TRBV13 and TRBJ1-6, with TRBD1 identical over 10 bases. The CDR3 runs to 17 residues. Germline V CDR1 and CDR2: PRHDT, FYEKMQ (reference sequence). V lost 3 bases to trimming and J lost 8 bases; unmatched junction nucleotides: 10. CDR3 DNA: TGTGCCAGCAGCTTGGGGCCCCCCGGGACAGGGGATTCACCCCTCCACTTT. Protein sequence: CASSLGPPGTGDSPLHF.

This chain uses TRBV6-2 or TRBV6-3 with TRBJ1-5; no definite D call. Between the trimmed V and J ends, which lost 2 bases and 10 bases, there was a span of 9 bases. CDR3 length: 12 residues. Germline CDR1 is MNHEY and CDR2 is SVGEGT. The CDR3 DNA reads TGTGCCAGCAGTTACGGGAAAAGCCCCCAGCATTTT. This translates into CASSYGKSPQHF.

In its sample, this clonotype was seen a few times. This chain connects TRBV7-9 to TRBJ2-2, with D perhaps matching TRBD1 or TRBD2 (5 bases each). Trimming took 5 bases from V and 4 from J, leaving 17 bases between them. The CDR3 length is 16 residues. CDR1 and CDR2 from the germline V gene are SEHNR and FQNEAQ (reference sequence). Here the CDR3 reads CASSPGIQGGTGELFF. Written as DNA, the CDR3 is TGTGCCAGCAGCCCCGGGATCCAGGGCGGCACCGGGGAGCTGTTTTTT.

This clonotype was detected many times. The chain uses TRBV5-1 and TRBJ2-1; 9 bases agree with TRBD1. The CDR3 contains 15 residues. The ends lost 4 bases at V and 5 bases at J; junction bases unmatched: 7. The germline V gene has CDR1 SGHRS and CDR2 YFSETQ. The CDR3: CASSHRDRANNEQFF. The CDR3 DNA is TGCGCCAGCAGCCACCGGGACAGGGCTAACAATGAGCAGTTCTTC.

The rearrangement joins TRBV7-9 to TRBJ1-1; D remains unclear. The CDR3 loop spans 15 amino acids. The germline V gene has CDR1 SEHNR and CDR2 FQNEAQ (reference sequence). The germline V and J ends were trimmed by 5 bases and 3 bases, with 16 bases remaining between them. The CDR3: CASSPYLQEDTEAFF. The CDR3 nucleotides read TGTGCCAGCAGCCCTTATCTCCAGGAGGACACTGAAGCTTTCTTT. Full variable domain (outside the CDR3, taken from reference TRBV7-9 and TRBJ1-1): DTGVSQNPRHKITKRGQNVTFRCDPISEHNRLYWYRQTLGQGPEFLTYFQNEAQLEKSRLLSDRFSAERPKGSFSTLEIQRTEQGDSAMYLCASSPYLQEDTEAFFGQGTRLTVV.

This clonotype showed up just a few times. The rearrangement joins TRBV7-3 to TRBJ2-1; TRBD2 aligns across 8 bases. After removal of 6 bases from V and 9 bases from J, the junction contained 10 bases not matched to a gene. Per germline, CDR1 SGHTA and CDR2 FQGTGA. The CDR3 is 14 amino acids. This chain's CDR3 is CASRSGTSTSEQFF. CDR3 DNA: TGTGCCAGCAGGTCCGGGACTAGTACGAGTGAGCAGTTCTTC. Combining the CDR3 with reference TRBV7-3 and TRBJ2-1 gives the whole variable domain GAGVSQTPSNKVTEKGKYVELRCDPISGHTALYWYRQSLGQGPEFLIYFQGTGAADDSGLPNDRFFAVRPEGSVSTLKIQRTERGDSAVYLCASRSGTSTSEQFFGPGTRLTVL.

This clonotype was detected only a few times. CDR3 coding DNA: TGTGCCAGCAGCGTAGGAATGGCGGGAGAGTACTACGAGCAGTACTTC. Its protein is CASSVGMAGEYYEQYF. The rearrangement uses TRBV9 and TRBJ2-7; 7 bases agree with TRBD2. J was trimmed by 3 bases and V by 0 bases; bases with no gene match: 9. The length of the CDR3 is 16 residues. Germline assignment: CDR1 SGDLS and CDR2 YYNGEE.

The chain links TRBV29-1 to TRBJ2-1; D is possibly TRBD1 (5 bases). CDR1 is SQVTM, CDR2 ANQGSEA, per germline. Trimming left V 5 bases short and J 6 bases short, with 20 bases between. This CDR3 is built from 15 residues. CDR3 in amino acids: CSVRKGQLVFNEQFF. As DNA, the CDR3 is TGCAGCGTTAGGAAGGGGCAGCTAGTATTCAATGAGCAGTTCTTC.

V usage is TRBV11-2 and J usage is TRBJ2-3; D may match TRBD1 or TRBD2 (5 bases each). Germline assignment: CDR1 SGHAT and CDR2 FQNNGV. The ends were cut back, 5 bases at V and 1 base at J, with 22 bases in the middle. This CDR3 contains 18 residues. The CDR3 sequence is CASSQAGGARARTDTQYF. The DNA of the CDR3 is TGTGCCAGCAGCCAGGCCGGTGGGGCGCGGGCCCGCACAGATACGCAGTATTTT.

This rearrangement joins TRBV30 to TRBJ1-5; D is undetermined. Trimming shortened V by 1 base and J by 6 bases, and 10 bases separated the two germline ends. This CDR3 has 13 amino acids. Germline lookup yields CDR1 GTSNPN and CDR2 SVGIG (reference sequence). The CDR3 is CAWSAHNGQPQHF. The CDR3 region has the DNA TGTGCCTGGAGTGCACATAATGGTCAGCCCCAGCATTTT.

The gene calls are TRBV9 and TRBJ2-2; maybe TRBD2 (6 bases). CDR3 length equals 16 residues. Germline assignment: CDR1 SGDLS and CDR2 YYNGEE. V lost 3 bases and J lost 3, with 15 bases in between. The CDR3 spells CASSGGVLAYTGELFF. CDR3 in DNA: TGTGCCAGCAGCGGGGGAGTACTAGCTTACACCGGGGAGCTGTTTTTT. The whole variable domain, remainder taken from reference TRBV9 and TRBJ2-2, is DSGVTQTPKHLITATGQRVTLRCSPRSGDLSVYWYQQSLDQGLQFLIQYYNGEERAKGNILERFSAQQFPDLHSELNLSSLELGDSALYFCASSGGVLAYTGELFFGEGSRLTVL.

The J gene is TRBJ2-5, the V gene TRBV5-1; maybe TRBD2 (5 bases). V gave up 1 base and J gave up 3 bases, with 10 bases separating them. Germline CDR1 SGHRS, CDR2 YFSETQ. This CDR3 is 14 amino acids long. The CDR3 sequence: CASSLRPEEETQYF. DNA of the CDR3: TGCGCCAGCAGCTTGAGGCCGGAGGAAGAGACCCAGTACTTC. The whole variable domain, filled in from reference TRBV5-1 and TRBJ2-5, reads KAGVTQTPRYLIKTRGQQVTLSCSPISGHRSVSWYQQTPGQGLQFLFEYFSETQRNKGNFPGRFSGRQFSNSRSEMNVSTLELGDSALYLCASSLRPEEETQYFGPGTRLLVL.

This clonotype was found a few times. The V gene is TRBV18, the J gene TRBJ2-5, with D perhaps matching TRBD1 (6 bases). The CDR3 is 14 amino acids. Germline V gene sequence: CDR1 KGHSH, CDR2 LQKENI. Trimming pared 3 bases from V and 7 bases from J, leaving 15 bases between. This CDR3 is CASSPGEQGPTQYF. The CDR3 bases are TGTGCCAGCTCACCGGGGGAACAGGGCCCGACCCAGTACTTC.

This clonotype was detected a few times. This chain connects TRBV20-1 to TRBJ2-1; D may correspond to TRBD1 or TRBD2 (5 bases each). CDR3 size: 15 residues. The V gene's germline CDR1 is DFQATT and CDR2 SNEGSKA (reference sequence). Deletions cut 0 bases from V and 8 bases from J, with 17 bases between. The CDR3 nucleotides read TGCAGTGCTAGAGAGCCGGGACCCACCCCGGATGAGCAGTTCTTC. Translation: CSAREPGPTPDEQFF.

The sample holds a few counts of this clonotype. The V call is TRBV7-2, the J call TRBJ2-5, with D uncertain. Trimming left V 1 base short and J 2 bases short, with 14 bases between. This CDR3 has 16 residues. Germline V CDR1 and CDR2: SGHTA, FQGNSA. CDR3 residues: CASSLVGGMAQETQYF. Written as DNA, the CDR3 is TGTGCCAGCAGCTTAGTTGGCGGTATGGCACAAGAGACCCAGTACTTC.

The chain carries TRBV6-2 or TRBV6-3 and TRBJ2-6; TRBD1 matches 8 bases. J lost 3 bases, V lost 0 bases, and 19 bases had no gene match. CDR3 length: 22 residues. Germline V CDR1 and CDR2: MNHEY, SVGEGT. CDR3 protein: CASSYSNWRSGTGDFGANVLTF. In DNA, the CDR3 is TGTGCCAGCAGTTACTCGAACTGGCGGTCCGGGACAGGTGATTTTGGGGCCAACGTCCTGACTTTC.

The V call is TRBV5-1, the J call TRBJ2-1; D is unresolved. V was cut by 1 base and J by 0 bases, with 11 bases left in between. CDR1 and CDR2 from the germline V gene are SGHRS and YFSETQ. The CDR3 is 16 amino acids. As DNA, the CDR3 is TGCGCCAGCAGCTTGTTTTTAAGGAGCTCCTACAATGAGCAGTTCTTC. It translates to CASSLFLRSSYNEQFF.

In this sample, this clonotype turned up a few times. The genes are TRBV7-8 and TRBJ2-7; a possible D gene is TRBD2 (6 bases). The germline CDR1 and CDR2 sequences are SGHVS and FQNEAQ. Trimming cost V 5 bases and J 4 bases, with 15 bases left between them. The CDR3 contains 14 residues. The CDR3 spells CASSPGGSGYEQYF. The DNA for the CDR3 is TGTGCCAGCAGCCCAGGTGGTAGCGGATACGAGCAGTACTTC.

This clonotype showed up just a few times. The rearrangement uses TRBV12-3 or TRBV12-4 and TRBJ2-5; a weak D match, TRBD2 (5 bases). Trimming took 6 bases from V and 4 from J, leaving 12 bases between them. CDR3 length equals 13 residues. CDR3 amino acids: CASSRGWGETQYF. The CDR3 region has the DNA TGTGCCAGCAGCCGAGGGTGGGGAGAGACCCAGTACTTC.

This clonotype was seen ten or more times. The V gene is TRBV4-3, the J gene TRBJ2-2; possibly TRBD2 for D (5 bases). There are 17 residues in the CDR3. The germline CDR1 and CDR2 sequences are LGHNA and YSLEER. V was clipped by 0 bases and J by 5 bases, with 16 bases between them. The CDR3 DNA is TGCGCCAGCAGCCAAGAAGGTCGGGGTCATCAGACCGGGGAGCTGTTTTTT. Translated, it gives CASSQEGRGHQTGELFF.

The chain links TRBV11-2 to TRBJ2-3, with D hard to call. V shed 7 bases and J shed 1 base, with 15 bases lying between them. The CDR3 loop spans 15 amino acids. CDR1 SGHAT and CDR2 FQNNGV come from the germline V gene. In nucleotides, the CDR3 is TGTGCCAGCAACCCAACTGCCCAACGCACAGATACGCAGTATTTT. It codes for CASNPTAQRTDTQYF.

This clonotype was seen many times. The chain couples TRBV27 to TRBJ2-5; 9 bases map to TRBD1. The germline V gene has CDR1 MNHEY and CDR2 SMNVEV (reference sequence). V lost 4 bases, J lost 4 bases, and 13 bases stayed unmatched. This CDR3 is built from 17 residues. Here the CDR3 DNA reads TGTGCCAGCAGTTCACTCTCTACCGGACAGGGGATAGAGACCCAGTACTTC. Its protein is CASSSLSTGQGIETQYF.

This clonotype was seen a handful of times. V gene TRBV7-6 combines with J gene TRBJ2-5, with 9 nucleotides matching TRBD1. Germline-derived CDR1 and CDR2 are SGHVS and FNYEAQ. There are 19 residues in the CDR3. V lost 4 bases and J lost 1; bases outside the gene matches: 16. This chain's CDR3 is CASSYSVGTGKRGQETQYF. CDR3 sequence (DNA): TGTGCCAGCAGCTATTCCGTAGGGACAGGGAAGAGGGGCCAAGAGACCCAGTACTTC.

The sample holds a few counts of this clonotype. The genes are TRBV30 and TRBJ1-5, with D possibly TRBD1 on 6 matching bases. Per the germline V gene, CDR1 is GTSNPN and CDR2 is SVGIG (reference sequence). The length of the CDR3 is 14 residues. Trimming removed 3 bases from V and 6 bases from J, with 15 bases in between. The CDR3 reads CAWSQGLEGQPQHF. The CDR3 coding sequence is TGTGCCTGGAGCCAGGGGCTAGAGGGTCAGCCCCAGCATTTT.